This T cell receptor (beta chain) was identified in a study of T cell repertoires in cytomegalovirus infection (dated by TCRdb to between 2019 and 2020). Regarding the complete study: Alongside well-studied HLA-B-restricted epitopes, the peptide stimulations were aimed at recently identified HLA-C-restricted CMV epitopes, whose presentation resists viral immunomodulation. Donor HLA type was relevant to the analysis, because carriage of CMV infection together with the matching HLA type was indicated by public TCR beta signatures. Overall results and qualifications from the work: The ex vivo response was dominated by HLA-C-restricted CMV-specific TCR beta clonotypes, which also provided the single most frequent clonotype in two of eight donors. Cumulative frequency of public TCR beta family members discriminated carriers of CMV infection plus the relevant HLA type in this cohort and an independent roughly 330-donor cohort.

The sample's treatment or condition label, in plain terms: in vitro stimulation with specific CMV peptide epitopes to enrich CMV-specific T cells. For sequencing, an Illumina HiSeq 1500 was employed. Starting from the raw public reads, TCRdb applied fastp trimming at Q25, assembled clones with MiXCR and retained in-frame beta chains. Each entry merges the rows of one CDR3 protein and shows their most common DNA and genes. This sample has 680,000 or so distinct CDR3 sequences in its table, and roughly 36% of those were observed once. The biggest ten clones account for 15% to 20% of the sample. The CDR1 and CDR2 encoded by the germline V gene are SGHTA and FQGNSA. From the cysteine up to the phenylalanine, the CDR3 has a length of 14 residues. Only the CDR3 region is kept as DNA, spanning 42 bases read in frame from base 1. Deletion took 4 bases off V and 9 bases off J, with a span of 18 bases between the germline ends.

This clonotype was counted ten times or more. It has no known antigen specificity. No qualities accompany the bases; no much larger clone lies one base away. The sequence was obtained from a human donor in good health (CMV status not recorded). Some clones in this sample may be carry-over from other donors' samples. The sample was cultured PBMCs, taken from culture after CMV antigen stimulation. The chain employs TRBV7-2 and TRBJ1-1; the best D guess is TRBD1, with 5 bases matching. In nucleotide form, the sequence is TGTGCCAGCAGCTCTAGGCAGGGCTCGGGCCAAGCTTTCTTT. Its protein is CASSSRQGSGQAFF.